What follows is one T cell receptor beta chain and its context. Its specificity is not known. The V and J ends lost 3 bases and 3 bases respectively, with 20 bases between them. Germline V CDR1 and CDR2: KGHSH, LQKENI. This CDR3 comprises 17 residues. Amplification used 60 Vbeta primers and 13 Jbeta primers. The protocol was immunoSEQ multiplex PCR, while the TCRdb copy is restricted to in-frame clones and leaves out a portion. This sample has around 200,000 clones, with around four fifths found just once. The record originates from a study of cytomegalovirus exposure and HLA in healthy donors. Study-wide results and caveats: In a later analysis, HLA-associated beta chains showed higher expansion and lower generation probabilities than comparable chains. Some public TCRs appeared in many individuals, while most sequences were rare. V- and J-gene trimming in TCR beta was tied to a missense DCLRE1C variant by an analysis performed later. In an earlier analysis, most TCR beta V segments were productive about 87% or about 30% of the time.

The origin of this receptor is an older woman in good health and CMV-seropositive. Material for sequencing was PBMCs. The genes are TRBV18 and TRBJ1-1; tentative D call: TRBD1 (6 bases). The chain's CDR3 is CASSPDSLLTFHTEAFF. The DNA for the CDR3 is TGTGCCAGCTCACCGGACAGCCTCCTCACATTTCACACTGAAGCTTTCTTT. The entire variable domain, with the rest obtained from reference TRBV18 and TRBJ1-1, is as follows: NAGVMQNPRHLVRRRGQEARLRCSPMKGHSHVYWYRQLPEEGLKFMVYLQKENIIDESGMPKERFSAEFPKEGPSILRIQQVVRGDSAAYFCASSPDSLLTFHTEAFFGQGTRLTVV.